The rows below give T cell receptor beta chains drawn from one sample of a study of lymphopenia after photon versus proton radiotherapy. Profiling relied on immunoSEQ multiplex PCR, and the TCRdb table lists in-frame clones only, not all of them. The sample consists of roughly 29,000 clones, approximately 88% of them appearing once. The sequenced sample was peripheral blood, obtained from a patient treated with proton-based radiotherapy. These TCRs come from an older woman with cholangiocarcinoma. Some clones in this sample may be carry-over from other donors' samples. Each CDR3 is given with its conserved first and last residue. D genes are given only for firm matches. Size tells how often a clone was seen (once, few, many) or the class of an expanded clone, and some rows leave it out.

v_gene	abundance	d_gene	j_gene	CDR3nt	CDR3aa
TRBV9	.	.	TRBJ1-2	TGTGCCAGCAGCTGGCAGAACTATGGCTACACCTTC	CASSWQNYGYTF
TRBV28	.	.	TRBJ2-1	TGTGCCAGCAGGAGCGGGGACAGCTCCTACAATGAGCAGTTCTTC	CASRSGDSSYNEQFF
TRBV6-1	.	.	TRBJ1-4	TGTGCCAGCAGCGAAGGTGCGAAAGGAGAAAAACTGTTTTTT	CASSEGAKGEKLFF
TRBV19	.	TRBD1	TRBJ2-7	TGTGCCAGTAGTATAACGGGACAGGCGAGCTCCTACGAGCAGTACTTC	CASSITGQASSYEQYF
TRBV18	.	.	TRBJ1-1	TGTGCCAGCTCAGTCACAGGGAGCACTGAAGCTTTCTTT	CASSVTGSTEAFF
TRBV5-1	.	TRBD2	TRBJ2-7	TGCGCCAGCAGCTTGGCACTAGCGGGGGGACCTCCCCCGTACGAGCAGTACTTC	CASSLALAGGPPPYEQYF
TRBV7-8	.	.	TRBJ2-2	TGTGCCAGCAGCTTCGGGACGGTATCTATCGGGGAGCTGTTTTTT	CASSFGTVSIGELFF
TRBV12-5	.	.	TRBJ1-5	TGTGCTAGTGGCCCCACCCCCGACGGAACCTTCAATCAGCCCCAGCATTTT	CASGPTPDGTFNQPQHF
TRBV18	.	.	TRBJ2-7	TGTGCCAGCTCACCACGCGGGGACGCCTACGAGCAGTACTTC	CASSPRGDAYEQYF
TRBV18	.	TRBD2	TRBJ2-1	TGTGCCAGCTCACCACCGCTAGCGGGAGCAAATGAGCAGTTCTTC	CASSPPLAGANEQFF
TRBV19	.	.	TRBJ1-6	TGTGCCAGTAGTCCGCCGGGGCCCGGGGCCTATAATTCACCCCTCCACTTT	CASSPPGPGAYNSPLHF
TRBV27	few	TRBD1	TRBJ2-2	TGTGCCAGCAGCCGGACAGGGGGAGACACCGGGGAGCTGTTTTTT	CASSRTGGDTGELFF
TRBV14	.	TRBD2	TRBJ2-1	TGTGCCAGCAGCCAACGCGGGGGGCCTTACAATGAGCAGTTCTTC	CASSQRGGPYNEQFF
TRBV2	.	TRBD1	TRBJ1-2	TGTGCCAGTCAGGGGGTTGGCTATGGCTACACCTTC	CASQGVGYGYTF
TRBV29-1	.	.	TRBJ1-2	TGCAGCGTTGCAGGACCTGGGGGCTACACCTTC	CSVAGPGGYTF
TRBV27	.	.	TRBJ2-7	TGTGCCAGCAGGGTGACTAGCCCGGGGGGCATCCGTTCCTACGAGCAGTACTTC	CASRVTSPGGIRSYEQYF
TRBV10-3	.	.	TRBJ1-1	TGTGCCATCAGTGAATTCTTGGCTTTGGGCACTGAAGCTTTCTTT	CAISEFLALGTEAFF
TRBV11-2	once	.	TRBJ2-5	TGTGCCAGCAGCTACAACCAAGAGACCCAGTACTTC	CASSYNQETQYF
TRBV4-3	.	.	TRBJ2-7	TGCGCCAGCAGCCAAGAATCACCCTTCAAGTCCTCCTACGAGCAGTACTTC	CASSQESPFKSSYEQYF
TRBV6-5	.	.	TRBJ2-3	TGTGCCAGCAGGGGGACGGCTAGCACAGATACGCAGTATTTT	CASRGTASTDTQYF
TRBV10-2	.	TRBD1	TRBJ1-5	TGCGCCAGCGCCCCGACAGGGTCCAATCAGCCCCAGCATTTT	CASAPTGSNQPQHF
TRBV4-1	.	TRBD1	TRBJ2-7	TGCGCCAGCAGCCAAGGAGCAGGGGGTGCCTACGAGCAGTACTTC	CASSQGAGGAYEQYF
TRBV2	once	.	TRBJ2-2	TGTGCCAGCGGGTCGGCTCCAACCGGGGAGCTGTTTTTT	CASGSAPTGELFF
TRBV15	.	TRBD1	TRBJ1-2	TGTGCCACCAGCAGAGATGTACGGACAGGGACGCCTAACTATGGCTACACCTTC	CATSRDVRTGTPNYGYTF
TRBV11-2	.	.	TRBJ2-7	TGTGCCAGCAGCTCGGGCTCCTTAATCCCCTACGAGCAGTACTTC	CASSSGSLIPYEQYF
TRBV2	.	.	TRBJ2-3	TGTGCCAGCATTTCGGACACAGATACGCAGTATTTT	CASISDTDTQYF
TRBV7-9	once	.	TRBJ2-1	TGTGCCAGCAGCGCCAGCCAGTTCTTC	CASSASQFF
TRBV7-8	.	TRBD1	TRBJ1-1	TGTGCCAGCAGCTTAGGGGGACAGGGGGTTTATACTGAAGCTTTCTTT	CASSLGGQGVYTEAFF
TRBV2	once	TRBD1	TRBJ2-1	TGTGCCAACCCGGGACAGGGGAATGAGCAGTTCTTC	CANPGQGNEQFF
TRBV6-1	.	TRBD1	TRBJ1-1	TGTGCCAGCAGTGGAGACAGGGGGCTTGGGGGCACTGAAGCTTTCTTT	CASSGDRGLGGTEAFF
TRBV7-9	.	.	TRBJ2-7	TGTGCCAGCAGCTTTGGAGGTGGGCACTCCTACGAGCAGTACTTC	CASSFGGGHSYEQYF
TRBV5-1	.	.	TRBJ2-3	TGCGCCAGCAGCGTCCCCCTAGCGACCTTCACAGATACGCAGTATTTT	CASSVPLATFTDTQYF
TRBV7-6	.	TRBD2	TRBJ2-3	TGTGCCAGCAGCTTATCTAGCGGGGGCGGCTCAGATACGCAGTATTTT	CASSLSSGGGSDTQYF
TRBV11-3	.	TRBD2	TRBJ2-3	TGTGCCAGCAGCCCCGGGACTAGCGGCGGTGGCACAGATACGCAGTATTTT	CASSPGTSGGGTDTQYF
TRBV9	.	.	TRBJ2-1	TGTGCCAGCAGCCTCCCCCGTGGTGAGCAGTTCTTC	CASSLPRGEQFF
TRBV7-9	.	TRBD2	TRBJ2-2	TGTGCCAGCAGCTTCCCGGGACTAGCGGGAAACACCGGGGAGCTGTTTTTT	CASSFPGLAGNTGELFF
TRBV2	.	.	TRBJ1-1	TGTGCCAGCAAGTCGAGGCTAGGGGGGTCGGACACTGAAGCTTTCTTT	CASKSRLGGSDTEAFF
TRBV6-1	.	.	TRBJ2-7	TGTGCCAGCGCCCAAACACAGGGAGAAGCCTACGAGCAGTACTTC	CASAQTQGEAYEQYF
TRBV6-6	.	.	TRBJ2-5	TGTGCCAGCAGTTATGCCAAGGGCGGACCTCGGGAGACCCAGTACTTC	CASSYAKGGPRETQYF
TRBV29-1	.	.	TRBJ2-7	TGCAGCGTTGTCATCGGCCGCTACGAGCAGTACTTC	CSVVIGRYEQYF
TRBV6-5	few	.	TRBJ1-5	TGTGCCAGCAGTTATAGGAGGGGAGGCAATCAGCCCCAGCATTTT	CASSYRRGGNQPQHF
TRBV6-5	.	TRBD1	TRBJ2-7	TGTGCCAGCAGGAAGGGACAGGGGGAGGCCTACGAGCAGTACTTC	CASRKGQGEAYEQYF
TRBV7-9	.	.	TRBJ1-3	TGTGCCAGCAGGGTGGGACCGTCCTCTGGAAACACCATATATTTT	CASRVGPSSGNTIYF
TRBV4-1	.	.	TRBJ1-5	TGCGCCAGCAGCCAAGATGGTTACAGGGTGGTTAGCAATCAGCCCCAGCATTTT	CASSQDGYRVVSNQPQHF
TRBV9	.	.	TRBJ2-5	TGTGCCAGCAGCGGGGGGCAGAACCAAGAGACCCAGTACTTC	CASSGGQNQETQYF
TRBV11-2	.	.	TRBJ2-7	TGTGCCAGCAGCTTAGATCCGTACGAGCAGTACTTC	CASSLDPYEQYF
TRBV7-6	.	.	TRBJ2-1	TGTGCCAGCAGCTTGGGACCTCGGGGGAACAATGAGCAGTTCTTC	CASSLGPRGNNEQFF
TRBV2	few	.	TRBJ1-2	TGTGCCAGCAGTGTTTTGGGAGACGGCTACACCTTC	CASSVLGDGYTF
TRBV30	.	TRBD1	TRBJ2-1	TGTGCCCGAAAGGGCAGGGGGTATGAGCAGTTCTTC	CARKGRGYEQFF
TRBV11-3	.	.	TRBJ2-7	TGTGCCAGCAGCTTAGGGGGGATCGCCCACGAGCAGTACTTC	CASSLGGIAHEQYF
TRBV6-5	.	.	TRBJ1-5	TGTGCCAGCAGTTACTCCCGACAGCTACTTCAGCCCCAGCATTTT	CASSYSRQLLQPQHF
TRBV10-2	.	.	TRBJ2-4	TGCGCCAGCAGTGACCCGACAGAATACACTAATGACATTCAGTACTTC	CASSDPTEYTNDIQYF
TRBV5-1	.	.	TRBJ2-7	TGCGCCAGCAGCTTCCGGGACGTGTCCTACGAGCAGTACTTC	CASSFRDVSYEQYF
TRBV5-1	.	TRBD1	TRBJ2-7	TGCGCCAGCAGCTTGGCCGGACAGGGGGGTGGCGAGCAGTACTTC	CASSLAGQGGGEQYF